These 9 T cell receptor beta chains came from one sample sequenced in a study of blood T cell repertoires in COVID-19. Produced via immunoSEQ multiplex PCR; TCRdb's table is partial and in-frame only. The sample includes approximately 170,000 clones, under 85% of them seen just once. The specimen was peripheral blood. The receptor source for this set is a man older than 75 with COVID-19, enrolled during active disease.

The rearrangement links TRBV7-7 to TRBJ2-7; weak D call: TRBD1 (7 bases). V was shortened by 5 bases and J by 5 bases, with 16 bases between the two germline ends. The germline V gene encodes CDR1 SSHAT and CDR2 FNYEAQ (reference sequence). CDR3 size: 14 residues. The CDR3 here is CASSRGTDSNEQYF. CDR3 bases: TGTGCCAGCAGCCGCGGGACAGATAGCAACGAGCAGTACTTC.

This clone was seen only a few times. In nucleotides, the CDR3 is TGTGCCAGCTCACCGACCGGGACAGGGCAATATGGCTACACCTTC. It codes for CASSPTGTGQYGYTF. The chain combines TRBV18 with TRBJ1-2, with TRBD1 matching over 9 bases. CDR1 is KGHSH, CDR2 LQKENI, per germline. Trimming took 3 bases from V and 5 from J; bases not matched to a gene: 7. This CDR3 spans 15 amino acids.

This chain links TRBV2 with TRBJ2-3, with 9 bases matching TRBD2. The germline CDR1 and CDR2 sequences are SNHLY and FYNNEI. The junction had 6 bases not matched to a gene; V was cut back by 4 bases and J by 4 bases. This CDR3 has 15 amino acids. In DNA, the CDR3 is TGTGCCAGCAGTGGCGGTTTAGCGGGGGCAGATACGCAGTATTTT. Translated: CASSGGLAGADTQYF. The full variable domain, with the rest looked up from reference TRBV2 and TRBJ2-3, is EPEVTQTPSHQVTQMGQEVILRCVPISNHLYFYWYRQILGQKVEFLVSFYNNEISEKSEIFDDQFSVERPDGSNFTLKIRSTKLEDSAMYFCASSGGLAGADTQYFGPGTRLTVL.

The J gene is TRBJ2-1, the V gene TRBV6-5; 9 nucleotides line up with TRBD2. Germline V gene data show CDR1 as MNHEY and CDR2 as SVGAGI. V lost 2 bases, J lost 7 bases, and 6 bases stayed unmatched. The CDR3 contains 15 residues. The CDR3 DNA sequence: TGTGCCAGCAGTTACGCGCGGGGGGGCCTAAATGAGCAGTTCTTC. This codes for CASSYARGGLNEQFF.

The rearrangement uses TRBV27 and TRBJ2-7; no clear D gene. The V end lost 6 bases, the J end lost 0 bases, and 6 bases lay between the germline ends. The CDR3 sequence is 12 residues long. In germline, CDR1 is MNHEY, CDR2 SMNVEV (reference sequence). Here the CDR3 reads CASRQYSYEQYF. The CDR3 DNA reads TGTGCCAGCAGACAGTACTCCTACGAGCAGTACTTC.

This clone was picked up a small number of times. This chain joins TRBV7-9 and TRBJ1-1; D unclear. Trimming removed 1 base from V and 4 bases from J, with 10 bases in between. There are 14 residues in the CDR3. Per germline, CDR1 SEHNR and CDR2 FQNEAQ (reference sequence). The CDR3, as DNA: TGTGCCAGCAGCTTAGGGGGAGGGATCACTGAAGCTTTCTTT. It codes for CASSLGGGITEAFF.

The J gene is TRBJ2-1, the V gene TRBV5-4; TRBD2 might be the D (6 bases). From germline, CDR1 is SGHNT and CDR2 YYREEE (reference sequence). V was cut by 4 bases and J by 4 bases, with 15 bases left in between. The length of the CDR3 is 15 residues. This CDR3 is CASSPPTGDYNEQFF. CDR3 in DNA: TGTGCCAGCAGCCCCCCAACGGGGGATTACAATGAGCAGTTCTTC.

The chain couples TRBV5-8 to TRBJ1-3, with 7 positions matching TRBD1. The CDR3 consists of 14 residues. Unmatched junction bases numbered 4, after V lost 4 bases and J lost 3 bases. Germline V gene sequence: CDR1 SGHTS, CDR2 YDEGEE. The CDR3 sequence: CASSRRTGGNTIYF. The CDR3 DNA reads as TGTGCCAGCAGCCGTCGGACAGGTGGAAACACCATATATTTT.

The chain couples TRBV5-1 to TRBJ1-1, with unresolved D. With 0 bases removed from V and 4 bases from J, the gap between germline ends came to 13 bases. Germline lookup yields CDR1 SGHRS and CDR2 YFSETQ. This CDR3 region has 15 residues. The CDR3 sequence: CASSLAGLESTEAFF. CDR3 coding DNA: TGCGCCAGCAGCTTGGCCGGACTGGAGAGCACTGAAGCTTTCTTT.